This TCR beta chain was recovered during a study of blood T cell repertoires in COVID-19 (dated by TCRdb to about 2020). Some background on the complete study: The collaborator samples originated in the United States, Italy and Spain and spanned the acute and convalescent phases of COVID-19. Where available, HLA class I and class II types were obtained from metadata supplied by the sample provider rather than from assay-based typing. A freely available public database, intended as a resource for researchers studying the immune response to SARS-CoV-2, is where the repertoires were released. The sample metadata nearly always contained a de-identified subject ID, COVID-19 status, age in years and sex. The material from the prospective study consisted of cDNA or gDNA derived from T cells, B-cell-depleted T cells, or PBMCs. The samples were drawn from two sources: the first 160 participants of the ongoing ImmuneRACE study, and 1,200 or so subjects contributed by 6 global collaborators. Subjects who had been exposed to COVID-19, were actively infected with it, or had recovered from it provided the deeply sampled blood TCRbeta repertoires that made up the dataset.

The immunoSEQ Assay, a bias-controlled multiplex PCR, was used to amplify TCRbeta CDR3 regions from genomic DNA. The published analysis was carried out like this. The number of nucleated cells in each sample was estimated by amplification of reference gene primers within the assay. Sequence reads were collapsed and filtered to measure the absolute abundance of every unique TCRbeta CDR3 rearrangement. For each sample, productive Simpson clonality was calculated as the square root of Simpson's diversity index over productive rearrangements. As stored in TCRdb, this immuneACCESS dataset retains in-frame rearrangements with V and J assigned. A fraction of the clones does not appear; measured against another copy, unresolved V genes explain less than half of the discrepancy, and the remainder lacks a known reason. V and J calls and clone size are as listed in that table; D and trimming were resolved from the DNA. The sample table records under 200,000 clones; around 90% of these occur just once. The ten top clones hold over 7% of the sample.

Paper-wide results and their limitations: Clinical and demographic metadata were provided uncurated, with the amount varying by source and participant.

In the prospective study, participants were about 18 to 90 years old, resided in 25 or so geographic areas of the United States, and were enrolled through a virtual design. To assign participants to cohorts, the prospective study relied on clinical history that participants themselves reported in a screening survey and a study questionnaire. For ImmuneRACE Cohort 3, a participant was defined as recovered based on two consecutive negative NP/OP PCR tests, clearance by a healthcare professional, or resolution of symptoms. In the prospective study, mobile phlebotomists collected whole blood, serum and a nasopharyngeal or oropharyngeal swab from each participant. Over an approximately 2-month period, participants in the prospective study had the option of providing additional blood draws and questionnaires. Prospective study blood samples were shipped either frozen or at room temperature before DNA extraction.

To note about this clone: The antigen it binds to is not known. No much larger clonotype is one base removed from it; base qualities were not supplied.

Trimming takes 5 bases from V and 2 bases from J, and the germline ends sit 13 bases apart. CDR1 and CDR2 (MNHEY, SMNVEV) derive from the germline V gene (reference sequence). From the cysteine through the phenylalanine, the CDR3 covers 14 amino acids. CDR3 DNA is the only sequence kept; it has 42 bases, read in frame from the first base. The sequence derives from a young woman who had recovered from COVID-19. Sequenced: PBMCs or T cells enriched from blood (not recorded which). The sequence links TRBV27 to TRBJ2-7, and possibly TRBD1, on 5 matching bases. The encoded CDR3 is CASSVGQGTYEQYF. The nucleotide sequence is TGTGCCAGCAGTGTAGGTCAGGGCACCTACGAGCAGTACTTC.